The TCR beta chain described here comes from a study of blood T cells in healthy people across ages. Points from the study as a whole: Estimates of diversity drawn from one million T cells were considered underestimates. Versus aged donors, long-lived donors had higher diversity and more naive CD4+ cells.

For this clonotype: The target antigen is unknown.

Isolation per sample recovered at least 7 million PBMCs. Combining a sample-barcoded 5' primer with a J-beta primer mix, a second PCR ran for roughly 7 to 12 cycles. Every molecule of cDNA carried a tag from a template-switch adaptor with 12 random nucleotides. Using its own MiXCR run on the 5' RACE reads, TCRdb lists one record per CDR3 protein. The profile shows about 1.4 million distinct CDR3 sequences, approximately 59% of them singletons. This clonotype was obtained from a man younger than 35 in good health. The sample comprised blood.

CDR3 residues: CSLLDREVGGYTF. The CDR3, as DNA: TGCAGCTTACTGGACAGGGAGGTGGGTGGCTACACCTTC. The rearrangement joins TRBV29-1 to TRBJ1-2; 8 nucleotides match TRBD1. Germline CDR1 is SQVTM and CDR2 is ANQGSEA. There are 13 residues in the CDR3. Trimming removed 8 bases from V and 7 bases from J; junction bases left unmatched: 12.